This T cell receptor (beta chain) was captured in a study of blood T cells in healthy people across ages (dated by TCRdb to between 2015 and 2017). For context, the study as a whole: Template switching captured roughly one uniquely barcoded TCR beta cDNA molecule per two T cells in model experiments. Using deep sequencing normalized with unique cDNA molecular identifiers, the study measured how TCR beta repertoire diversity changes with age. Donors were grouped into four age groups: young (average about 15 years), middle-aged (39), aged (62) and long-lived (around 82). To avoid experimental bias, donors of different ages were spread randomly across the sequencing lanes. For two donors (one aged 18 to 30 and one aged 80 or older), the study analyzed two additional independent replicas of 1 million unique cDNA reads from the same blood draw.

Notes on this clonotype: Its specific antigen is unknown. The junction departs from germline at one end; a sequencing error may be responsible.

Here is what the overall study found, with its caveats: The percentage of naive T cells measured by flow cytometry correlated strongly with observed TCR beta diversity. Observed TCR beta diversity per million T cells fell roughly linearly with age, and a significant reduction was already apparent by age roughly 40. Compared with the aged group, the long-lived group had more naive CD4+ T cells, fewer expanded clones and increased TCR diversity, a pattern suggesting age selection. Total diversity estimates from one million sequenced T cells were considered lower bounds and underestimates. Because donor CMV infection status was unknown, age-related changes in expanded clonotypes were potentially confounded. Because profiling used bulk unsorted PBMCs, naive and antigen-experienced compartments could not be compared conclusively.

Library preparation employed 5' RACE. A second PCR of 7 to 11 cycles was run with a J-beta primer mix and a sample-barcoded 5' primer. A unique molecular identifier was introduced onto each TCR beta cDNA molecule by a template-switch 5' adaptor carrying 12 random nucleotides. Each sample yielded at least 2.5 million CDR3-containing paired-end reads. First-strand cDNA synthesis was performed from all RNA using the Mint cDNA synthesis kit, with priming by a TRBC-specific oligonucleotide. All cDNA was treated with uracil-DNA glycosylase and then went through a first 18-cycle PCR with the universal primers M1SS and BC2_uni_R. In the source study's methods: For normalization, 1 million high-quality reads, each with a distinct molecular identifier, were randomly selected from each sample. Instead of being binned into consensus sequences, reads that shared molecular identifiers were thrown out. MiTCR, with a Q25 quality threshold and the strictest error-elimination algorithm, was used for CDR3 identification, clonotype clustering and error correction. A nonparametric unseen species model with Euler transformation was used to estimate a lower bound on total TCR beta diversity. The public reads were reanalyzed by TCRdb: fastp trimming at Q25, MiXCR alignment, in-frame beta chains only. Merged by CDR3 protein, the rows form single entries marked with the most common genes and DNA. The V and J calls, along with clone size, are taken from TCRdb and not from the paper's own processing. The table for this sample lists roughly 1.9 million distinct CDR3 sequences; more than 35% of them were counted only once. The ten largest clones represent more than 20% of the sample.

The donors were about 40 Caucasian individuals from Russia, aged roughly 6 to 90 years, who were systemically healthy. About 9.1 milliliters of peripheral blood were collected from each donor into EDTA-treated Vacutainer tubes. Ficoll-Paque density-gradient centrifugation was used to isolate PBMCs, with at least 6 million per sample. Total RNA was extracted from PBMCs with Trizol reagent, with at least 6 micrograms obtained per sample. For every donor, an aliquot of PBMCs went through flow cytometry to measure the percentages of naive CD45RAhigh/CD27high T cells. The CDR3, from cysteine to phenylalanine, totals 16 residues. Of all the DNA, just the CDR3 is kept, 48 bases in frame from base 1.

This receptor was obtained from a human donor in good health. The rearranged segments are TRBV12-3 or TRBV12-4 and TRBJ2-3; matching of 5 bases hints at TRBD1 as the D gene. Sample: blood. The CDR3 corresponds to CASSRRGQGNTDTEYF. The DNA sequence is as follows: TGTGCCAGCAGTAGACGTGGACAAGGGAACACAGATACGGAGTATTTT.